This TCR beta chain was sequenced during a study of cytomegalovirus exposure and HLA in healthy donors. Study findings and constraints: Accurate HLA-A and HLA-B prediction from TCR beta sequences was reported for most subjects.

Trimming took off 2 bases at V and 4 bases at J, with 11 bases between the two ends. This CDR3 has 14 residues. CDR1 is WNHNN and CDR2 is SYGVQD in the germline V gene (reference sequence). PCR primers comprised 60 Vbeta and 13 Jbeta primers. Method: immunoSEQ multiplex PCR; TCRdb's copy keeps in-frame clones and lacks some. The sample has about 170,000 clones, 60% to 85% seen once. As to this clone: Its cognate antigen is unknown.

This cohort consisted of healthy bone marrow donors. The sequencing sample was made of PBMCs. This sequence originates from a woman in her 50s in good health and CMV-seropositive. This rearrangement joins TRBV10-1 to TRBJ1-1; perhaps TRBD1 as D (5 bases). The CDR3 coding sequence is TGCGCCAGCAGTGAGAAACAGGCCCTCACTGAAGCTTTCTTT. Protein product: CASSEKQALTEAFF.